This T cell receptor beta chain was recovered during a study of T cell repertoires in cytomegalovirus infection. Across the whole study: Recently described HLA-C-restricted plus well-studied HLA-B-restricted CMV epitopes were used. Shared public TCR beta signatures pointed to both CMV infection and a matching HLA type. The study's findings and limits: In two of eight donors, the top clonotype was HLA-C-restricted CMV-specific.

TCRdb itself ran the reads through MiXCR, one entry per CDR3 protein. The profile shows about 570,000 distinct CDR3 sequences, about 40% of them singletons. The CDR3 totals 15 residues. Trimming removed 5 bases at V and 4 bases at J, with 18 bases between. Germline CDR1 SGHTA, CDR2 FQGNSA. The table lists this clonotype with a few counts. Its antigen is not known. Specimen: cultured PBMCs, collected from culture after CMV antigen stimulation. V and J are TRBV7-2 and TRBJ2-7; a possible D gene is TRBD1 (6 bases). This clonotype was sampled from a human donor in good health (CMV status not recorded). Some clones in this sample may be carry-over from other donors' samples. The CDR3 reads CASSKMTGGQYEQYF. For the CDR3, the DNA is TGTGCCAGCAGCAAAATGACAGGCGGGCAATACGAGCAGTACTTC.